These 28 T cell receptor beta chains were all obtained from the same sample, sequenced in a study of cytomegalovirus exposure and HLA in healthy donors. 13 Jbeta primers and 60 Vbeta primers were used for the PCR. The protocol was immunoSEQ multiplex PCR, while the TCRdb copy is restricted to in-frame clones and leaves out a portion. The repertoire includes approximately 77,000 clones, around 78% of them detected once, and 4% to 5.5% sits in the top ten. Sequenced sample: PBMCs. These receptors originate from a man aged 40-55 years in good health and CMV-seronegative.

J is TRBJ2-3 and V is TRBV7-9, with 10 bases fitting TRBD2. This CDR3 region has 17 residues. V was pared by 1 base and J by 6 bases, with 10 bases of the junction left unmatched. The germline V gene has CDR1 SEHNR and CDR2 FQNEAQ (reference sequence). In DNA, the CDR3 is TGTGCCAGCAGCTTAGATGTGCTAGCGGGAGAAGGGGATACGCAGTATTTT. Translating it yields CASSLDVLAGEGDTQYF. The full variable domain, completed using reference TRBV7-9 and TRBJ2-3, is DTGVSQNPRHKITKRGQNVTFRCDPISEHNRLYWYRQTLGQGPEFLTYFQNEAQLEKSRLLSDRFSAERPKGSFSTLEIQRTEQGDSAMYLCASSLDVLAGEGDTQYFGPGTRLTVL.

The rearrangement links TRBV5-1 to TRBJ2-3; no reliable D call. The CDR3 has 11 residues. The V end was cut by 6 bases, the J end by 2 bases, with 4 bases between. CDR1 and CDR2 (germline): SGHRS, YFSETQ. The CDR3 coding sequence is TGCGCCAGCAAGCTCACAGATACGCAGTATTTT. Encoded protein: CASKLTDTQYF.

This chain joins TRBV12-5 and TRBJ2-3; D might be TRBD1 (8 bases). Germline V gene data show CDR1 as LGHNT and CDR2 as FRNRAP. CDR3 length: 16 residues. Trimming removed 6 bases from V and 3 bases from J, with 19 bases in between. CDR3 in amino acids: CASGNDRGGGTDTQYF. The DNA for the CDR3 is TGTGCTAGTGGAAATGACAGGGGAGGGGGGACAGATACGCAGTATTTT.

V usage is TRBV6-4 and J usage is TRBJ1-5; TRBD1 is a possible D gene (6 bases). CDR3 length: 18 residues. V was clipped by 7 bases and J by 6 bases, with 28 bases between them. Germline CDR1 reads MRHNA; CDR2 reads SNTAGT. This chain's CDR3 is CASIPGGAHIQARQPQHF. CDR3 nucleotides: TGTGCCAGCATTCCTGGGGGGGCCCACATCCAGGCCCGTCAGCCCCAGCATTTT.

The rearrangement uses TRBV4-1 and TRBJ1-5; TRBD1 is a possible D gene (5 bases). Germline CDR1 is MGHRA and CDR2 is YSYEKL. Trimming removed 0 bases from V and 0 bases from J, with 6 bases in between. The CDR3 consists of 15 residues. DNA for the CDR3: TGCGCCAGCAGCCAAGACAGGGATAGCAATCAGCCCCAGCATTTT. It translates to CASSQDRDSNQPQHF.

The chain has TRBV30 and TRBJ2-4; a weak D match, TRBD2 (5 bases). The ends were cut back, 6 bases at V and 0 bases at J, with 9 bases in the middle. Germline V gene sequence: CDR1 GTSNPN, CDR2 SVGIG (reference sequence). The CDR3 contains 13 residues. Here the CDR3 DNA reads TGTGCCTGCGGGGATCTAGCCAAAAACATTCAGTACTTC. As protein: CACGDLAKNIQYF.

The V call is TRBV27, the J call TRBJ2-1; the match to TRBD2 covers 8 bases. The CDR3 runs to 15 residues. CDR1 MNHEY and CDR2 SMNVEV come from the germline V gene (reference sequence). J was trimmed by 7 bases and V by 7 bases; bases with no gene match: 12. The CDR3 region has the DNA TGTGCCAGCAACAACGGGCTAGCGGGCCAGAATGAGCAGTTCTTC. Encoded protein: CASNNGLAGQNEQFF.

The rearrangement links TRBV7-6 to TRBJ1-1; possibly TRBD1 for D (6 bases). The germline CDR1 and CDR2 sequences are SGHVS and FNYEAQ. The CDR3 is made up of 15 amino acids. The V end lost 1 base, the J end lost 2 bases, and 11 bases lay between the germline ends. The CDR3 DNA sequence: TGTGCCAGCAGCTTAGATACAGGGCAAAACACTGAAGCTTTCTTT. This sequence encodes CASSLDTGQNTEAFF.

V usage is TRBV9 and J usage is TRBJ2-2; 13 bases align to TRBD2. V gave up 4 bases and J gave up 5 bases; unmatched junction bases: 8. Germline values: CDR1 SGDLS, CDR2 YYNGEE. The CDR3 has 17 residues. CDR3 residues: CASSPTGTSGITGELFF. In DNA, the CDR3 is TGTGCCAGCAGCCCCACGGGGACTAGCGGGATTACCGGGGAGCTGTTTTTT.

This rearrangement joins TRBV28 to TRBJ2-5; 8 positions match TRBD2. With V trimmed by 5 bases and J by 5 bases, 10 bases remained unmatched. CDR1 is MDHEN, CDR2 SYDVKM, per germline. The length of the CDR3 is 15 residues. The CDR3 loop is CASSIRLARGETQYF. The DNA of the CDR3 is TGTGCCAGCAGTATCCGACTAGCGAGAGGGGAGACCCAGTACTTC.

The chain couples TRBV7-3 to TRBJ2-3; 7 nucleotides line up with TRBD2. CDR3 length equals 16 residues. Trimming at V came to 5 bases and at J to 4 bases, leaving 12 bases not matched to a gene. Germline-derived CDR1 and CDR2 are SGHTA and FQGTGA. The CDR3 here is CASSPPGLEGPDTQYF. CDR3 DNA sequence: TGTGCCAGCAGCCCCCCAGGACTAGAGGGTCCAGATACGCAGTATTTT.

This clone appeared a few times. The chain recombines TRBV5-1 with TRBJ2-7; TRBD2 aligns across 10 bases. Losses at the gene ends were 0 bases for V and 2 bases for J; bases not matched to a gene: 5. This CDR3 contains 16 residues. The V gene's germline CDR1 is SGHRS and CDR2 YFSETQ. The CDR3 bases are TGCGCCAGCAGCTTGGGACTAGCGGGCCCCCCCTACGAGCAGTACTTC. It is translated as CASSLGLAGPPYEQYF.

CDR3 loop: CSVEVQGAGGYTF. The CDR3 DNA is TGCAGCGTTGAAGTACAGGGGGCGGGTGGCTACACCTTC. The V and J genes are TRBV29-1 and TRBJ1-2; TRBD1 aligns across 9 bases. The trim removed 1 base at V and 7 bases at J, leaving 4 bases unmatched. CDR3 length: 13 amino acids. Germline V gene data show CDR1 as SQVTM and CDR2 as ANQGSEA.

The table lists this clone with a count of one. The chain couples TRBV5-6 to TRBJ2-7, with TRBD2 identical over 9 bases. The CDR3 is made up of 17 amino acids. Looked up from germline, CDR1 is SGHDT and CDR2 is YYEEEE. The trim removed 3 bases at V and 0 bases at J, leaving 10 bases unmatched. The CDR3 reads CASSSPSLAGRSYEQYF. CDR3 bases: TGTGCCAGCAGCTCCCCTTCACTAGCGGGTCGCTCCTACGAGCAGTACTTC.

Only a few counts were recorded for this clone. The gene calls are TRBV27 and TRBJ2-7; possible D gene TRBD2, 7 bases. V lost 6 bases and J lost 3, with 21 bases in between. This CDR3 region has 16 residues. Germline-derived CDR1 and CDR2 are MNHEY and SMNVEV (reference sequence). The CDR3 loop reads CASSARGGGLGYEQYF. As DNA, the CDR3 is TGTGCCAGCAGCGCTCGCGGGGGCGGTTTAGGCTACGAGCAGTACTTC.

J is TRBJ1-1 and V is TRBV11-2; TRBD1 matches 9 bases. Germline-derived CDR1 and CDR2 are SGHAT and FQNNGV. With V trimmed by 5 bases and J by 4 bases, 2 bases remained unmatched. The CDR3 is 13 amino acids. CDR3 protein: CASSVDRGTEAFF. CDR3 DNA sequence: TGTGCCAGCAGCGTGGACAGGGGCACTGAAGCTTTCTTT. Supplemented by reference TRBV11-2 and TRBJ1-1, the full variable domain reads EAGVAQSPRYKIIEKRQSVAFWCNPISGHATLYWYQQILGQGPKLLIQFQNNGVVDDSQLPKDRFSAERLKGVDSTLKIQPAKLEDSAVYLCASSVDRGTEAFFGQGTRLTVV.

The V and J genes are TRBV27 and TRBJ2-7, with a possible D match to TRBD1 (5 bases). The CDR3 loop spans 13 amino acids. The germline V and J ends were trimmed by 5 bases and 3 bases, with 11 bases remaining between them. Germline V CDR1 and CDR2: MNHEY, SMNVEV (reference sequence). The CDR3 here is CASSPDRLYEQYF. Written as DNA, the CDR3 is TGTGCCAGCAGTCCCGACAGACTCTACGAGCAGTACTTC.

This clone was seen a handful of times. This chain links TRBV4-2 with TRBJ2-3; the D gene is possibly TRBD2 (6 bases). Trimming took off 1 base at V and 1 base at J, with 12 bases between the two ends. The CDR3 consists of 16 residues. Germline CDR1 LGHNA, CDR2 YNFKEQ. The CDR3 bases are TGTGCCAGCAGCCAAGGGAGGGGTGCCGGCACAGATACGCAGTATTTT. Amino acid sequence: CASSQGRGAGTDTQYF.

The V call is TRBV5-5, the J call TRBJ1-5; TRBD1 matches 7 bases. V lost 1 base, J lost 4 bases, and 5 bases stayed unmatched. CDR1 is SGHKS and CDR2 is YYEKEE in the germline V gene (reference sequence). The CDR3 has 15 amino acids. CDR3 sequence reads: CASSLLGGTNQPQHF. CDR3 nucleotide sequence: TGTGCCAGCAGCTTGTTAGGGGGCACGAATCAGCCCCAGCATTTT.

This clone was seen a few times. The chain combines TRBV30 with TRBJ1-1; D remains unclear. Trimming took 5 bases from V and 1 from J, leaving 11 bases between them. This CDR3 is built from 13 residues. From germline, CDR1 is GTSNPN and CDR2 SVGIG (reference sequence). CDR3 DNA sequence: TGTGCCTGGCGGGCCGGGAAGAACACTGAAGCTTTCTTT. Protein: CAWRAGKNTEAFF.

The rearrangement links TRBV19 to TRBJ1-1, with D tentatively TRBD1 (5 bases). The V gene lost 4 bases and the J gene lost 4 bases, with 10 bases spanning the gap. Looked up from germline, CDR1 is LNHDA and CDR2 is SQIVND (reference sequence). This CDR3 contains 13 residues. For the CDR3, the DNA is TGTGCCAGTAGTAGCTCAGGGTTCACTGAAGCTTTCTTT. It translates to CASSSSGFTEAFF.

This clone was found a few times. The chain is built from TRBV4-2 and TRBJ2-7; 8 bases line up with TRBD1. The CDR3 covers 17 residues. Germline V gene data show CDR1 as LGHNA and CDR2 as YNFKEQ. V gave up 2 bases and J gave up 3 bases; unmatched junction bases: 12. Here the CDR3 DNA reads TGTGCCAGCAGCCAAAGGGACGGGACAGGACGGGACTACGAGCAGTACTTC. Encoded protein: CASSQRDGTGRDYEQYF.

There are a few counts of this clone. The J gene is TRBJ1-2, the V gene TRBV4-3; 9 bases agree with TRBD1. The CDR3 runs 14 residues. With V trimmed by 3 bases and J by 5 bases, 4 bases remained unmatched. CDR1 LGHNA and CDR2 YSLEER come from the germline V gene. CDR3 DNA: TGCGCCAGCAGCCACGGCGACAGGGGGTATGGCTACACCTTC. It encodes CASSHGDRGYGYTF.

The rearrangement uses TRBV7-9 and TRBJ2-5; 8 bases match TRBD2. The CDR3 has 13 amino acids. From germline, CDR1 is SEHNR and CDR2 FQNEAQ (reference sequence). Trimming took 6 bases from V and 2 from J; bases not matched to a gene: 2. As DNA, the CDR3 is TGTGCCAGCAGTCGCGGGGGGCAAGAGACCCAGTACTTC. Translating gives CASSRGGQETQYF. The full variable domain, completed using reference TRBV7-9 and TRBJ2-5, is DTGVSQNPRHKITKRGQNVTFRCDPISEHNRLYWYRQTLGQGPEFLTYFQNEAQLEKSRLLSDRFSAERPKGSFSTLEIQRTEQGDSAMYLCASSRGGQETQYFGPGTRLLVL.

The chain has TRBV9 and TRBJ2-1; a possible D gene is TRBD2 (7 bases). Germline CDR1 is SGDLS and CDR2 is YYNGEE. With 4 bases removed from V and 10 bases from J, the gap between germline ends came to 24 bases. The CDR3 contains 16 residues. The CDR3 is CASSPPGGAGALEQFF. In DNA, the CDR3 is TGTGCCAGCAGCCCTCCGGGGGGCGCGGGAGCCCTCGAGCAGTTCTTC.

The V gene is TRBV27, the J gene TRBJ2-5, with 8 bases that match TRBD1. This CDR3 has 14 residues. After removal of 4 bases from V and 3 bases from J, the junction contained 4 bases not matched to a gene. Germline V CDR1 and CDR2: MNHEY, SMNVEV (reference sequence). The CDR3 here is CASSSVQGEETQYF. Here the CDR3 DNA reads TGTGCCAGCAGTTCGGTACAGGGGGAAGAGACCCAGTACTTC.

This clone was observed a handful of times. For the CDR3, the DNA is TGTGCCAGCAGCTTAGCGTCAGTCGCGGGAGAAAAACTGTTTTTT. Its protein product is CASSLASVAGEKLFF. The chain joins TRBV7-9 to TRBJ1-4; D gene ambiguous. There are 15 residues in the CDR3. V was trimmed by 0 bases and J by 8 bases, leaving 13 bases between them. Germline V lookup: CDR1 SEHNR, CDR2 FQNEAQ (reference sequence).

This clone has a handful of counts. The J gene is TRBJ2-3, the V gene TRBV30, with 7 bases that match TRBD2. This CDR3 spans 15 amino acids. Trimming cost V 0 bases and J 0 bases; bases outside gene matches: 3. Per the germline V gene, CDR1 is GTSNPN and CDR2 is SVGIG (reference sequence). The CDR3 is CAWSVRRESTDTQYF. The CDR3 nucleotides read TGTGCCTGGAGTGTGAGGCGGGAGAGCACAGATACGCAGTATTTT.